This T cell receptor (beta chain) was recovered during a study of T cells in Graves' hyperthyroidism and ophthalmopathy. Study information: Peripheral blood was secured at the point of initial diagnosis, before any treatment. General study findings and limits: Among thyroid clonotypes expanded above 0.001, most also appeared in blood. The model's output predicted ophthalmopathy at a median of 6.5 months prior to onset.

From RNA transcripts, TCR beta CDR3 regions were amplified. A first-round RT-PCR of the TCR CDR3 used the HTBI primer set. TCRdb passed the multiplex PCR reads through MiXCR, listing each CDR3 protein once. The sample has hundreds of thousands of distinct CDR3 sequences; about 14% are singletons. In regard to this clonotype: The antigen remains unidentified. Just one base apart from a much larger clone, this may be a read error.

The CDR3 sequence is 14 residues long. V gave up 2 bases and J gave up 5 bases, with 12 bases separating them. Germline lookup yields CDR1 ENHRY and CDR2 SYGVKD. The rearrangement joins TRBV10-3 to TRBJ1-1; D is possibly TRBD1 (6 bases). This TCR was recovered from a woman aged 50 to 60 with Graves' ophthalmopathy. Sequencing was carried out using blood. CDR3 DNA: TGTGCCATCAGTGAGGAACAGGGCTGGACTGAAGCTTTCTTT. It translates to CAISEEQGWTEAFF.